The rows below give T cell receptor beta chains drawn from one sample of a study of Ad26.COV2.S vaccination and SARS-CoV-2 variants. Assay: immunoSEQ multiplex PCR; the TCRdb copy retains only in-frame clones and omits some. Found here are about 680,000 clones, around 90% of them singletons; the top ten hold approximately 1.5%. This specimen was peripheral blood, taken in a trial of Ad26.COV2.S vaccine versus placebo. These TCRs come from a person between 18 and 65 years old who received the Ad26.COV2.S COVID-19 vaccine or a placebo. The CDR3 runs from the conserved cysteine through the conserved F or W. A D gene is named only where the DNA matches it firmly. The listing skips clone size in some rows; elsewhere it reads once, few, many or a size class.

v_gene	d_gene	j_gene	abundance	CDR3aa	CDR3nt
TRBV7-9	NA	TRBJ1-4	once	CASSVDNEKLFF	TGTGCCAGCAGCGTAGATAATGAAAAACTGTTTTTT
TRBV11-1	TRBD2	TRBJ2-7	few	CASSLLRAGASYEQYF	TGTGCCAGCAGCTTACTCAGGGCGGGAGCCTCCTACGAGCAGTACTTC
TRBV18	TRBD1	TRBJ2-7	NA	CASSPDRPYEQYF	TGTGCCAGCTCCCCGGACAGGCCCTACGAGCAGTACTTC
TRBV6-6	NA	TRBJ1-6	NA	CASSPQGPFGSPLHF	TGTGCCAGCAGTCCCCAGGGACCTTTTGGTTCACCCCTCCACTTT
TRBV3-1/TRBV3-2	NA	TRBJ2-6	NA	CASSQDRRDSGANVLTF	TGTGCCAGCAGCCAAGATCGCCGGGACTCTGGGGCCAACGTCCTGACTTTC
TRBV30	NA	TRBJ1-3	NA	CAWSVPGPTGNTIYF	TGTGCCTGGAGTGTACCGGGACCCACTGGAAACACCATATATTTT
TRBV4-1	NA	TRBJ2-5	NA	CASSQASGYRTQYF	TGCGCCAGCAGCCAAGCTTCAGGGTACCGGACCCAGTACTTC
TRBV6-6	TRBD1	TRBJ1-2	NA	CASSPLETGFGGYTF	TGTGCCAGCAGCCCTTTGGAGACAGGGTTCGGTGGCTACACCTTC
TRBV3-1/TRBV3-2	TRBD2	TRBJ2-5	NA	CASSQFGGEETQYF	TGTGCCAGCAGCCAGTTCGGGGGGGAAGAGACCCAGTACTTC
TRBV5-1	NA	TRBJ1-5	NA	CASRGGDNQPQHF	TGCGCCAGCAGAGGGGGGGACAATCAGCCCCAGCATTTT
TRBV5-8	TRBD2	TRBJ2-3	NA	CASSLEGTSGTGGRQYF	TGTGCCAGCAGCTTGGAAGGGACTAGCGGGACCGGGGGAAGGCAGTATTTT
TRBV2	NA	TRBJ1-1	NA	CASSVTGLNTEAFF	TGTGCCAGCAGTGTGACAGGATTAAACACTGAAGCTTTCTTT
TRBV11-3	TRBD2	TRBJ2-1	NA	CASSHTSGGYNEQFF	TGTGCCAGCAGCCACACTAGCGGGGGCTACAATGAGCAGTTCTTC
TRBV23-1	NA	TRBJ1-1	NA	CASSQCGSVEAFF	TGCGCCAGCAGTCAATGCGGCAGCGTTGAAGCTTTCTTT
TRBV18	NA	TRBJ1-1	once	CASSPPVSTEAFF	TGTGCCAGCTCACCACCGGTGAGCACTGAAGCTTTCTTT
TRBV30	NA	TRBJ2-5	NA	CAWSVPGIETQYF	TGTGCCTGGAGTGTACCCGGGATCGAGACCCAGTACTTC
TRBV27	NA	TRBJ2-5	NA	CASSLSWQETQYF	TGTGCCAGCAGTTTGAGTTGGCAAGAGACCCAGTACTTC
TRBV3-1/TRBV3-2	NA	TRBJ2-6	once	CASSQLQGTGANVLTF	TGTGCCAGCAGCCAGCTACAAGGGACTGGGGCCAACGTCCTGACTTTC
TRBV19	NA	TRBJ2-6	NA	CASSIGTAGANVLTF	TGTGCCAGTAGTATAGGGACAGCTGGGGCCAACGTCCTGACTTTC
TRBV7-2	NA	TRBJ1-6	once	CASSRKSSYNSPLHF	TGTGCCAGCTCCAGGAAGAGCTCCTATAATTCACCCCTCCACTTT
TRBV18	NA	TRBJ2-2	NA	CASSPDRANTGELFF	TGTGCCAGCTCACCAGACAGAGCGAACACCGGGGAGCTGTTTTTT
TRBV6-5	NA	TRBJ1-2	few	CASGETVLYGYTF	TGTGCCAGCGGGGAGACGGTATTGTATGGCTACACCTTC
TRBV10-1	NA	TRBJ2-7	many	CASSETGGREQYF	TGCGCCAGCAGCGAGACAGGAGGGCGGGAGCAGTACTTC
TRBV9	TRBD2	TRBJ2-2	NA	CASSVEAGETANTGELFF	TGTGCCAGCAGCGTAGAGGCGGGAGAGACGGCGAACACCGGGGAGCTGTTTTTT
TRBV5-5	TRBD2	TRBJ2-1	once	CASSLGLAGPYNEQFF	TGTGCCAGCAGCTTGGGCCTAGCGGGCCCCTACAATGAGCAGTTCTTC
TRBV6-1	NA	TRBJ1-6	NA	CASSELAGASNSPLHF	TGTGCCAGCAGTGAATTGGCAGGGGCATCCAATTCACCCCTCCACTTT
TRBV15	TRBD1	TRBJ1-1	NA	CATSRGKTGGYTEAFF	TGTGCCACCAGCAGAGGCAAGACAGGGGGTTACACTGAAGCTTTCTTT
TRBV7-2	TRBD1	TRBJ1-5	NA	CASSLVQGNQPQHF	TGTGCCAGCAGCTTAGTACAGGGGAATCAGCCCCAGCATTTT
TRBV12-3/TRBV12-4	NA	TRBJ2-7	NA	CASRPPRGEQYF	TGTGCCAGCAGACCGCCCAGGGGCGAGCAGTACTTC
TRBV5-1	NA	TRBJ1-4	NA	CASSFSGPNEKLFF	TGCGCCAGCAGCTTCAGTGGGCCTAATGAAAAACTGTTTTTT
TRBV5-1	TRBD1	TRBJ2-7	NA	CASSLEPQGARDEQYF	TGCGCCAGCAGCTTAGAACCCCAGGGGGCGAGGGACGAGCAGTACTTC
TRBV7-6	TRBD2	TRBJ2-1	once	CASSRLAGVSYNEQFF	TGTGCCAGCAGCAGACTAGCGGGGGTCTCCTACAATGAGCAGTTCTTC
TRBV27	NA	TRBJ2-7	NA	CASRSLGGGEQYF	TGTGCCAGCAGATCCCTCGGAGGGGGCGAGCAGTACTTC
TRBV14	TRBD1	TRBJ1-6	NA	CASSPRDRGFFNSPLHF	TGTGCCAGCAGCCCCCGGGACAGGGGTTTTTTCAATTCACCCCTCCACTTT
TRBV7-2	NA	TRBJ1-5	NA	CASSLDRLGQPQHF	TGTGCCAGCAGCCTCGACAGGTTGGGTCAGCCCCAGCATTTT
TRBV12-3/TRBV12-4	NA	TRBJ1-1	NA	CASSFSRFAEAFF	TGTGCCAGCAGCTTCTCACGGTTCGCTGAAGCTTTCTTT
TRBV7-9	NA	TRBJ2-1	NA	CASSLTGNNEQFF	TGTGCCAGCAGCTTAACGGGAAACAATGAGCAGTTCTTC
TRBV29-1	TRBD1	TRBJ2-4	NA	CSGGQGANIQYF	TGCAGCGGTGGACAGGGGGCGAACATTCAGTACTTC
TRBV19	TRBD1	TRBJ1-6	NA	CATTGSYNSPLHF	TGTGCCACGACAGGGTCCTATAATTCACCCCTCCACTTT
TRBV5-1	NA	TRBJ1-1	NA	CASSRTVNTEAFF	TGCGCCAGCAGCCGGACAGTCAACACTGAAGCTTTCTTT
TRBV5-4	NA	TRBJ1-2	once	CASRQPGDYGYTF	TGTGCCAGCAGGCAGCCTGGGGACTATGGCTACACCTTC